Presented here are 9 T cell receptor beta chains from one specimen sequenced in a study of T cell repertoires in cytomegalovirus infection. TCRdb passed the reads through MiXCR, listing each CDR3 protein once. The table has under 800,000 distinct CDR3 sequences, 24% seen once. The sample comprised CD8+ T cells from PBMCs. The receptor set was obtained from a human donor in good health (CMV status not recorded). Some clones in this sample may be carry-over from other donors' samples.

This rearrangement joins TRBV20-1 to TRBJ1-1; no clear D gene. CDR3 length: 13 residues. V lost 0 bases and J 5 bases, leaving 10 bases between the germline ends. Germline CDR1 reads DFQATT; CDR2 reads SNEGSKA (reference sequence). The CDR3 loop reads CSARDPALTEAFF. As DNA, the CDR3 is TGCAGTGCTAGAGATCCCGCTCTTACTGAAGCTTTCTTT.

This clonotype was seen a handful of times. V gene TRBV7-6 combines with J gene TRBJ2-6; D may match TRBD1 or TRBD2 (5 bases each). Trimming took off 6 bases at V and 0 bases at J, with 15 bases between the two ends. The CDR3 is 17 amino acids. Germline loops: CDR1 SGHVS, CDR2 FNYEAQ. The CDR3 protein is CASSPGTGLSGANVLTF. CDR3 DNA: TGTGCCAGCAGTCCCGGGACCGGACTCTCTGGGGCCAACGTCCTGACTTTC.

The chain links TRBV19 to TRBJ2-1; TRBD1 agrees at 7 bases. The V segment lost 6 bases and the J segment 4 bases; nucleotides outside the gene matches: 9. From germline, CDR1 is LNHDA and CDR2 SQIVND (reference sequence). This CDR3 is 15 amino acids long. In DNA form, the CDR3 reads TGTGCCAGTAGCGAGGGAGAGACAGGGTACAATGAGCAGTTCTTC. It yields the protein CASSEGETGYNEQFF.

As regards this clonotype: With a much larger clone just one base away, this may be a read error. The chain couples TRBV7-6 to TRBJ2-3, with D possibly matching TRBD1 (5 bases). Germline V gene lookup returns CDR1 SGHVS and CDR2 FNYEAQ. The CDR3 has 15 residues. V dropped 3 bases and J dropped 3 bases, with 13 bases sitting between them. Here the CDR3 reads CASSLGQARTDTQYF. The CDR3 bases are TGTGCCAGCAGCTTGGGGCAAGCCCGGACAGATACGCAGTATTTT.

This rearrangement joins TRBV7-3 to TRBJ1-5; 9 bases line up with TRBD1. The germline V gene encodes CDR1 SGHTA and CDR2 FQGTGA. Trimming cost V 5 bases and J 7 bases; bases outside gene matches: 9. This CDR3 has 15 residues. The chain's CDR3 is CASSPWTGEGQPQHF. In nucleotides, the CDR3 is TGTGCCAGCAGCCCATGGACAGGGGAAGGCCAGCCCCAGCATTTT.

The chain employs TRBV14 and TRBJ1-1; no definite D call. The CDR3 contains 13 residues. V gave up 8 bases and J gave up 1 base, with 11 bases separating them. CDR1 is SGHDN and CDR2 is FVKESK in the germline V gene. CDR3 region: CASGSRRNTEAFF. CDR3 DNA: TGTGCCAGCGGTAGCAGACGGAACACTGAAGCTTTCTTT.

This chain links TRBV14 with TRBJ2-7; no clear D. Germline CDR1 SGHDN, CDR2 FVKESK. The CDR3 sequence is 13 residues long. V lost 0 bases, J lost 4 bases, and 7 bases lay in between. This CDR3 reads CASSQDPFYEQYV. The DNA of the CDR3 is TGTGCCAGCAGCCAAGATCCTTTTTACGAGCAGTACGTC.

This sequence joins TRBV28 and TRBJ1-1; a possible D gene is TRBD1 (5 bases). The CDR3 consists of 14 residues. In germline, CDR1 is MDHEN, CDR2 SYDVKM. V lost 5 bases, J lost 1 base, and 11 bases lay in between. The CDR3 region has the DNA TGTGCCAGCAGTAAGACAGACCGGAACACTGAAGCTTTCTTT. As protein: CASSKTDRNTEAFF.

J is TRBJ1-2 and V is TRBV7-6; D is uncertain. Germline V gene lookup returns CDR1 SGHVS and CDR2 FNYEAQ. The CDR3 length is 16 residues. Trimming took off 2 bases at V and 0 bases at J, with 13 bases between the two ends. The CDR3 protein is CASSLRSGIPNYGYTF. The DNA of the CDR3 is TGTGCCAGCAGCTTAAGGTCTGGGATCCCTAACTATGGCTACACCTTC.